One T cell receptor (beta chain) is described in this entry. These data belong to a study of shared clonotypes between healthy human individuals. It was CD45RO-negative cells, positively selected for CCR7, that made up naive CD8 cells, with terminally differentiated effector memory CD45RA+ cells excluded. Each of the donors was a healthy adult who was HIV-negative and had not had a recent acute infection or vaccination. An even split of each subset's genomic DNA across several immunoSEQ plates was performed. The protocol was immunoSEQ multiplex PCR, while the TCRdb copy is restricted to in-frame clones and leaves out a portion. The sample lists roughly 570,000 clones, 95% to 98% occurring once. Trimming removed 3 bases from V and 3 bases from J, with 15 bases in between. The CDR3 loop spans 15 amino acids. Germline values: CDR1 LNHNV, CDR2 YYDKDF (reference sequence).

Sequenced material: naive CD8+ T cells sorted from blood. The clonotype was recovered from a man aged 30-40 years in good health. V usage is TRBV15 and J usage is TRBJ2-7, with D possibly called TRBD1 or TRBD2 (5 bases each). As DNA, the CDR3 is TGTGCCACCAGCAGCGATTCCGGGACGGTCTACGAGCAGTACTTC. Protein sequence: CATSSDSGTVYEQYF.